This T cell receptor beta chain comes out of a study of T cells after yellow fever vaccination. The CDR3 loop spans 15 amino acids. Germline V gene sequence: CDR1 MNHEY, CDR2 SMNVEV (reference sequence). V shed 5 bases, J shed 2 bases, and the junction held 3 bases outside the gene matches. TCRdb ran MiXCR on the 5' RACE reads and lists one entry per CDR3 protein. The table records tens of thousands of distinct CDR3 sequences, approximately 6.6% of them present only once. Study findings and constraints: A large majority of primary-vaccination clones showed up again after the booster (about 96% CD4, roughly 91% CD8). Some clonotypes, a small share, were shared between CD4 and CD8 compartments.

The chain couples TRBV27 to TRBJ2-3; 11 bases are a match to TRBD2. The origin of this receptor is a man aged 18 to 29 who received the YFV17D yellow fever vaccine. The source was CD8+ T cells not binding an NS4B(214-222) dextramer, sorted from PBMCs, collected approximately 47 days after the first yellow fever vaccination. The CDR3 is CASSLAGGFTDTQYF. CDR3 DNA sequence: TGTGCCAGCAGTCTAGCGGGGGGATTCACAGATACGCAGTATTTT.